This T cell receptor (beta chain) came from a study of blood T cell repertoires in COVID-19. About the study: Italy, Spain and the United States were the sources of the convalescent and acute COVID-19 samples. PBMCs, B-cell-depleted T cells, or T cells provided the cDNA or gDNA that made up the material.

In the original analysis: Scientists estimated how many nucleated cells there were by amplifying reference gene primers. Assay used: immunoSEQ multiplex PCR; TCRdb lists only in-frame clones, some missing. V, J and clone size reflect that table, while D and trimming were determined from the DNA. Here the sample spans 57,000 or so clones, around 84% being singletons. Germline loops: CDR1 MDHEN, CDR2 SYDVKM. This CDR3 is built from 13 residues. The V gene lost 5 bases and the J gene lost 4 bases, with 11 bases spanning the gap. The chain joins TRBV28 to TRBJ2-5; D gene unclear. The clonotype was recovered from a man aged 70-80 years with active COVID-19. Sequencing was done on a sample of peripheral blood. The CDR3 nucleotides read TGTGCCAGCAGTCCCCGACTCACAGAGACCCAGTACTTC. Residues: CASSPRLTETQYF.